Below are 32 T cell receptor beta chains sequenced from a single sample in a study of cytomegalovirus exposure and HLA in healthy donors. The PCR made use of 60 Vbeta and 13 Jbeta primers. Some clones are missing from TCRdb's copy, which holds only in-frame ones; the method was immunoSEQ multiplex PCR. The data contain approximately 160,000 clones, over 70% of them seen just once; the ten biggest clones take up almost 3%. The specimen was PBMCs. The receptors here all came from a woman in her forties or fifties in good health and CMV-seropositive.

Details on this clone: Other DNA variants within this sample encode the same CDR3. This chain joins TRBV7-9 and TRBJ1-1; a possible D gene is TRBD1 (6 bases). The CDR3 length is 13 residues. Germline CDR1 and CDR2: SEHNR and FQNEAQ (reference sequence). Deletions cut 3 bases from V and 4 bases from J, with 9 bases between. CDR3 DNA: TGTGCCAGCAGCTTGACAGGAGGCACTGAAGCTTTCTTT. It specifies CASSLTGGTEAFF.

This sequence joins TRBV11-2 and TRBJ2-3; D is undetermined. Germline CDR1 SGHAT, CDR2 FQNNGV. V was trimmed by 2 bases and J by 2 bases, leaving 8 bases between them. The CDR3 spans 14 residues. This CDR3 is CASSLSTATDTQYF. The CDR3 DNA reads TGTGCCAGCAGCTTAAGCACAGCCACAGATACGCAGTATTTT.

The chain combines TRBV29-1 with TRBJ2-5, with TRBD2 identical over 9 bases. From germline, CDR1 is SQVTM and CDR2 ANQGSEA. V was pared by 1 base and J by 4 bases, with 7 bases of the junction left unmatched. This CDR3 region has 15 residues. DNA for the CDR3: TGCAGCGTTGAAGGGGAAGGACTAGCGAGAGAGACCCAGTACTTC. Encoded protein: CSVEGEGLARETQYF.

The rearrangement links TRBV5-6 to TRBJ2-3; 8 bases are a match to TRBD2. Germline V CDR1 and CDR2: SGHDT, YYEEEE. The CDR3 totals 15 residues. V dropped 2 bases and J dropped 5; count of bases not matched to a gene: 7. Here the CDR3 reads CASSLLSGGLDTQYF. The CDR3 DNA is TGTGCCAGCAGCTTATTAAGCGGGGGTTTAGATACGCAGTATTTT.

A note on this clone: At one end, the junction sequence differs from germline, possibly due to a read error. The chain links TRBV4-3 to TRBJ2-1; perhaps TRBD1 as D (7 bases). Germline V gene lookup returns CDR1 LGHNA and CDR2 YSLEER. The CDR3 consists of 16 residues. In nucleotides, the CDR3 is TGCGCCAGCAGCCAAGATATGGGGGGACAGTACAATGGGCAGTTCTTC. Translation: CASSQDMGGQYNGQFF.

The chain joins TRBV6-5 to TRBJ2-7, with D maybe TRBD1 (5 bases). This CDR3 spans 12 amino acids. Trimming removed 6 bases from V and 2 bases from J, with 8 bases in between. CDR1 MNHEY and CDR2 SVGAGI come from the germline V gene. Here the CDR3 reads CASRDSTYEQYF. CDR3 nucleotides: TGTGCCAGCAGAGACAGTACCTACGAGCAGTACTTC.

The rearrangement uses TRBV19 and TRBJ2-3; D is perhaps TRBD2 (5 bases). Trimming cost V 6 bases and J 3 bases, with 19 bases left between them. Germline V gene lookup returns CDR1 LNHDA and CDR2 SQIVND (reference sequence). The CDR3 extends over 16 amino acids. The CDR3 reads CASSAAGGSWTDTQYF. DNA for the CDR3: TGTGCCAGTAGCGCGGCTGGAGGCAGTTGGACAGATACGCAGTATTTT.

V usage is TRBV7-3 and J usage is TRBJ1-6; possibly TRBD1 for D (6 bases). V was clipped by 0 bases and J by 10 bases, with 16 bases between them. The CDR3 has 16 residues. Germline V lookup: CDR1 SGHTA, CDR2 FQGTGA. The CDR3 nucleotides are TGTGCCAGCAGCTTAACCGCTCAGGGGTTGGGGTCACCCCTCCACTTT. Translating gives CASSLTAQGLGSPLHF.

The chain uses TRBV15 and TRBJ2-7, with TRBD2 identical over 8 bases. Per germline, CDR1 LNHNV and CDR2 YYDKDF (reference sequence). V dropped 2 bases and J dropped 4; count of bases not matched to a gene: 7. The CDR3 has 15 residues. CDR3 residues: CATSRSPAGEYEQYF. The CDR3 DNA sequence: TGTGCCACCAGCAGAAGTCCAGCGGGGGAGTACGAGCAGTACTTC.

This chain uses TRBV13 with TRBJ1-6, with TRBD1 identical over 10 bases. The CDR3 spans 16 residues. V lost 0 bases and J lost 7; bases outside the gene matches: 3. Germline CDR1 PRHDT, CDR2 FYEKMQ (reference sequence). CDR3 in DNA: TGTGCCAGCAGCTTAGGCACGGGACAGGGGAATTCACCCCTCCACTTT. Translating gives CASSLGTGQGNSPLHF.

This chain connects TRBV4-1 to TRBJ2-1; D gene uncertain. The CDR3 covers 13 residues. Trimming left V 1 base short and J 5 bases short, with 6 bases between. Germline V gene data show CDR1 as MGHRA and CDR2 as YSYEKL. CDR3 sequence: CASSQGEHNEQFF. The CDR3 nucleotides read TGCGCCAGCAGCCAAGGAGAGCACAATGAGCAGTTCTTC.

The genes are TRBV29-1 and TRBJ1-2; no definite D call. CDR3 size: 13 residues. Germline lookup yields CDR1 SQVTM and CDR2 ANQGSEA. With 1 base removed from V and 5 bases from J, the gap between germline ends came to 11 bases. The CDR3 region is CSVEAGIRYGYTF. The CDR3 coding sequence is TGCAGCGTTGAAGCGGGAATTCGATATGGCTACACCTTC.

This chain joins TRBV19 and TRBJ1-2, with D unresolved. The CDR3 contains 17 residues. Germline CDR1 reads LNHDA; CDR2 reads SQIVND (reference sequence). Trimming left V 5 bases short and J 4 bases short, with 23 bases between. The CDR3 DNA reads TGTGCCAGTAGTTACCCCGAGGTCTCTCTCTTATCCTATGGCTACACCTTC. The encoded protein is CASSYPEVSLLSYGYTF.

This clone occurred a few times. J is TRBJ2-1 and V is TRBV7-9, with TRBD2 identical over 15 bases. J lost 15 bases, V lost 7 bases, and 7 bases had no gene match. CDR1 and CDR2 (germline): SEHNR, FQNEAQ (reference sequence). This CDR3 has 13 amino acids. The CDR3 DNA is TGTGCCAGCACCGGGACTAGCGGGGGGTCGGGGTTCTTC. As protein: CASTGTSGGSGFF. Full variable domain (outside the CDR3, taken from reference TRBV7-9 and TRBJ2-1): DTGVSQNPRHKITKRGQNVTFRCDPISEHNRLYWYRQTLGQGPEFLTYFQNEAQLEKSRLLSDRFSAERPKGSFSTLEIQRTEQGDSAMYLCASTGTSGGSGFFGPGTRLTVL.

V usage is TRBV6-4 and J usage is TRBJ2-6, with TRBD2 matching 16 bases. CDR1 and CDR2 from the germline V gene are MRHNA and SNTAGT. The CDR3 consists of 20 residues. The junction had 6 bases not matched to a gene; V was cut back by 4 bases and J by 0 bases. In DNA form, the CDR3 reads TGTGCCAGCAGTGCTCCGGGACTAGCGGGGGGGGTCTCTGGGGCCAACGTCCTGACTTTC. Protein sequence: CASSAPGLAGGVSGANVLTF.

The genes are TRBV4-2 and TRBJ2-7; tentatively, D is TRBD2 (6 bases). V was trimmed by 4 bases and J by 3 bases, leaving 13 bases between them. The CDR3 sequence is 14 residues long. Per the germline V gene, CDR1 is LGHNA and CDR2 is YNFKEQ. This CDR3 is CASSRSRDFYEQYF. DNA for the CDR3: TGTGCCAGCAGCCGGAGCCGGGACTTCTACGAGCAGTACTTC.

This clone has more than one count but fewer than ten. The chain carries TRBV18 and TRBJ1-2; D gene ambiguous. CDR3 size: 15 residues. Germline V gives CDR1 KGHSH, CDR2 LQKENI. Trimming took 5 bases from V and 0 from J, leaving 13 bases between them. CDR3 sequence (DNA): TGTGCCAGCTCAGCCTCGTCGGGTGCTAACTATGGCTACACCTTC. As protein: CASSASSGANYGYTF.

About this clone itself: The CDR3 ends on some other residue instead of the conserved phenylalanine or tryptophan, so this is likely a read error. The V call is TRBV5-4, the J call TRBJ2-7; unclear D gene. Germline V gives CDR1 SGHNT, CDR2 YYREEE (reference sequence). Trimming removed 4 bases from V and 3 bases from J, with 11 bases in between. CDR3 length: 13 amino acids. The CDR3 reads CASSPSPDYEQYL. The CDR3 region has the DNA TGTGCCAGCAGCCCCTCACCCGACTACGAGCAGTACCTC.

This chain joins TRBV5-1 and TRBJ2-7, with a tentative D call TRBD1 (6 bases). The CDR3 contains 14 residues. The ends were cut back, 1 base at V and 5 bases at J, with 13 bases in the middle. The germline gives CDR1 SGHRS, CDR2 YFSETQ. The CDR3 bases are TGCGCCAGCAGCTTGTTTCAGGGGTCGGACGAGCAGTACTTC. Its translation is CASSLFQGSDEQYF.

This clone was counted a single time. V gene TRBV2 combines with J gene TRBJ2-3; maybe TRBD2 (5 bases). Trimming left V 2 bases short and J 6 bases short, with 15 bases between. The CDR3 runs to 15 residues. The germline V gene encodes CDR1 SNHLY and CDR2 FYNNEI. The CDR3 loop reads CASSETRPKSDTQYF. CDR3 in DNA: TGTGCCAGCAGTGAAACTAGACCCAAATCCGATACGCAGTATTTT.

This chain connects TRBV18 to TRBJ1-2; D not resolved. Between the trimmed V and J ends, which lost 3 bases and 6 bases, there was a span of 17 bases. The CDR3 consists of 15 residues. CDR1 KGHSH and CDR2 LQKENI come from the germline V gene. CDR3 sequence: CASSPRQEWNDGYTF. The CDR3 DNA is TGTGCCAGCTCACCCCGACAAGAGTGGAATGATGGCTACACCTTC.

This clone occurred a few times. The chain employs TRBV5-4 and TRBJ2-3; 8 nucleotides line up with TRBD1. Germline loops: CDR1 SGHNT, CDR2 YYREEE (reference sequence). The CDR3 sequence is 16 residues long. The J segment lost 3 bases and the V segment lost 5 bases, leaving 11 bases of the junction unmatched. The CDR3 coding sequence is TGTGCCAGCAGGCCCCAGGGGGCATTTGGTACAGATACGCAGTATTTT. Protein: CASRPQGAFGTDTQYF.

V and J are TRBV2 and TRBJ1-2; 12 nucleotides line up with TRBD1. Germline V gives CDR1 SNHLY, CDR2 FYNNEI. V shed 6 bases, J shed 4 bases, and the junction held 3 bases outside the gene matches. There are 14 residues in the CDR3. CDR3 in DNA: TGTGCCAGCAGGGGGACAGGGGGCGGCTATGGCTACACCTTC. It yields the protein CASRGTGGGYGYTF.

The chain joins TRBV6-6 to TRBJ2-1, with D tentatively TRBD2 (5 bases). Trimming shortened V by 0 bases and J by 10 bases, and 10 bases separated the two germline ends. Germline values: CDR1 MNHNY, CDR2 SVGAGI (reference sequence). CDR3 length equals 13 residues. As DNA, the CDR3 is TGTGCCAGCAGTTACTCTGGAGCGGAGGAGCAGTTCTTC. This codes for CASSYSGAEEQFF.

The chain has TRBV5-6 and TRBJ1-2; D is possibly TRBD1 (5 bases). Germline lookup yields CDR1 SGHDT and CDR2 YYEEEE. CDR3 size: 15 residues. V was trimmed by 3 bases and J by 8 bases, leaving 20 bases between them. CDR3 nucleotides: TGTGCCAGCAGCTACCGCAGGGCGGCAGCCGGCGGCTACACCTTC. Amino acid sequence: CASSYRRAAAGGYTF.

The gene calls are TRBV7-3 and TRBJ1-3; tentative D call: TRBD1 (5 bases). In germline, CDR1 is SGHTA, CDR2 FQGTGA. Trimming left V 2 bases short and J 0 bases short, with 8 bases between. The length of the CDR3 is 15 residues. This chain's CDR3 is CASSLDSNSGNTIYF. In nucleotides, the CDR3 is TGTGCCAGCAGCTTAGACAGCAACTCTGGAAACACCATATATTTT. Full variable domain (missing parts from reference TRBV7-3 and TRBJ1-3): GAGVSQTPSNKVTEKGKYVELRCDPISGHTALYWYRQSLGQGPEFLIYFQGTGAADDSGLPNDRFFAVRPEGSVSTLKIQRTERGDSAVYLCASSLDSNSGNTIYFGEGSWLTVV.

Only a few counts were recorded for this clone. The chain carries TRBV6-5 and TRBJ1-2, with a tentative D call TRBD1 (5 bases). CDR3 length equals 13 residues. The V end lost 6 bases, the J end lost 5 bases, and 13 bases lay between the germline ends. Germline values: CDR1 MNHEY, CDR2 SVGAGI. CDR3 protein: CASSRQYYYGYTF. CDR3 sequence (DNA): TGTGCCAGCAGCCGACAGTATTATTATGGCTACACCTTC.

The rearrangement uses TRBV6-4 and TRBJ1-5; D call uncertain. The CDR3 spans 16 residues. Per germline, CDR1 MRHNA and CDR2 SNTAGT. Between the trimmed V and J ends, which lost 0 bases and 0 bases, there was a span of 9 bases. CDR3 DNA sequence: TGTGCCAGCAGTGACTCGAGCCACTATAGCAATCAGCCCCAGCATTTT. It yields the protein CASSDSSHYSNQPQHF.

This clone has only a few counts. The chain couples TRBV6-5 to TRBJ2-3; a possible D gene is TRBD2 (5 bases). V was shortened by 4 bases and J by 5 bases, with 10 bases between the two germline ends. From germline, CDR1 is MNHEY and CDR2 SVGAGI. The CDR3 sequence is 13 residues long. CDR3 sequence (DNA): TGTGCCAGCAGTTTTACTAGTGAAGATACGCAGTATTTT. This encodes CASSFTSEDTQYF.

CDR3 residues: CASSPPGQRSQFF. The DNA for the CDR3 is TGTGCCAGCAGCCCACCGGGCCAGCGGTCCCAGTTCTTC. The rearrangement uses TRBV5-4 and TRBJ2-1, with D tentatively TRBD2 (5 bases). V was clipped by 4 bases and J by 13 bases, with 18 bases between them. This CDR3 contains 13 residues. Germline values: CDR1 SGHNT, CDR2 YYREEE (reference sequence).

The chain carries TRBV5-6 and TRBJ1-6, with D perhaps TRBD1 (6 bases). There are 15 residues in the CDR3. V lost 2 bases and J 6 bases, leaving 12 bases between the germline ends. Germline assignment: CDR1 SGHDT and CDR2 YYEEEE. The CDR3 nucleotides read TGTGCCAGCAGCTTACAGGGAGTTGGTAATTCACCCCTCCACTTT. It yields the protein CASSLQGVGNSPLHF.

The DNA of the CDR3 is TGTGCCAGCAGCCCGGGACAGGGCAAGTATGAGCAGTTCTTC. Translating gives CASSPGQGKYEQFF. This rearrangement joins TRBV11-2 to TRBJ2-1; 9 nucleotides line up with TRBD1. V was pared by 5 bases and J by 8 bases, with 7 bases of the junction left unmatched. The CDR3 is made up of 14 amino acids. CDR1 is SGHAT, CDR2 FQNNGV, per germline.